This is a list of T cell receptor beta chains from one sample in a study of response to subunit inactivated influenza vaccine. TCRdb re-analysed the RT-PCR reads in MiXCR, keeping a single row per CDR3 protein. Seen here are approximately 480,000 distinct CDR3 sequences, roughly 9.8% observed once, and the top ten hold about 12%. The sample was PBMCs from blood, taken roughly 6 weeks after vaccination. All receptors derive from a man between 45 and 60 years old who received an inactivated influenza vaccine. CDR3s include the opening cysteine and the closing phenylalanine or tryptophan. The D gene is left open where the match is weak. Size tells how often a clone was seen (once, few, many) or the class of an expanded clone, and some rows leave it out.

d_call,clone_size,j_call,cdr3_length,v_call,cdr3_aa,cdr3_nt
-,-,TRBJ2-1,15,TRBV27,CASSLNPPANNEQFF,TGTGCCAGCAGTTTAAATCCTCCGGCCAACAATGAGCAGTTCTTC
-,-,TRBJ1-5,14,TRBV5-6,CASSLAGGGRPQHF,TGTGCCAGCAGCTTGGCCGGGGGGGGGCGGCCCCAGCATTTT
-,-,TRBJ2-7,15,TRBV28,CASSLRQFPTYEQYF,TGTGCCAGCAGTTTAAGGCAGTTCCCCACCTACGAGCAGTACTTC
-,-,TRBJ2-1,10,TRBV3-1,CSSSNGEQFF,TGTTCCAGCAGTAACGGAGAGCAGTTCTTC
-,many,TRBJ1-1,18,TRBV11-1,CASSLSIPRGPMNTEAFF,TGTGCCAGCAGCCTTAGTATCCCCAGGGGTCCCATGAACACTGAAGCTTTCTTT
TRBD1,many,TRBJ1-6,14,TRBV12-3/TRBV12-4,CASKNRGEVSPLHF,TGTGCCAGCAAGAACAGGGGGGAGGTTTCACCCCTCCACTTT
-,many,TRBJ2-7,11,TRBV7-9,CASSPVYEQYF,TGTGCCAGCAGCCCGGTTTACGAGCAGTACTTC
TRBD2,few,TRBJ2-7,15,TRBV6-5,CASSYSQAVREEQYF,TGTGCCAGCAGTTACTCACAGGCGGTGCGGGAGGAGCAGTACTTC
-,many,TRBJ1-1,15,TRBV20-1,CSARDRTIPAREAFF,TGCAGTGCTAGAGATCGGACGATTCCTGCCCGTGAAGCTTTCTTT
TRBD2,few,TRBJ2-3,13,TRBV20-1,CSASRASGRTQYF,TGCAGTGCTAGTAGGGCTAGCGGGCGAACGCAGTATTTT
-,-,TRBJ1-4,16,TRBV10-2,CASSETAGISGEKLFF,TGCGCCAGCAGTGAGACAGCAGGGATATCCGGTGAAAAACTGTTTTTT
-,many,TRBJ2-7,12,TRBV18,CASSPQGNEQYF,TGCGCCAGCAGCCCACAGGGCAACGAGCAGTACTTC
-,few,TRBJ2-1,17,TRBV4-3,CASSQDRAVGSYNEQFF,TGCGCCAGCAGCCAAGATCGGGCAGTGGGCTCCTACAATGAGCAGTTCTTC
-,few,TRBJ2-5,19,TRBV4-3,CASSQEASLGTHNQETQYF,TGCGCCAGCAGCCAAGAGGCGTCCCTGGGGACCCACAACCAAGAGACCCAGTACTTC
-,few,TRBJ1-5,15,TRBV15,CATSRDLASNQPQHF,TGTGCCACCAGCAGAGATTTAGCTAGCAATCAGCCCCAGCATTTT
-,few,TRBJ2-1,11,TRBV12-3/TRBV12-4,CASSLGARQFF,TGTGCCAGCAGTTTAGGGGCGCGGCAGTTCTTC
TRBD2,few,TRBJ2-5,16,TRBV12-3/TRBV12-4,CASSLSGTSGGETQYF,TGTGCCAGCAGTTTATCCGGGACTAGCGGGGGTGAGACCCAGTACTTC
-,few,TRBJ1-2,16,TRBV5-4,CASSLSLETAGYGYTF,TGTGCCAGCAGCTTGTCGTTAGAGACAGCGGGCTATGGCTACACCTTC
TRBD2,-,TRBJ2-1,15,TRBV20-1,CSARSGLAGGLEQFF,TGCAGTGCTAGATCAGGACTAGCGGGAGGTCTTGAGCAGTTCTTC
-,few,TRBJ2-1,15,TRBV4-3,CASRPDRTPYNEQFF,TGCGCCAGCAGACCCGACAGGACCCCCTACAATGAGCAGTTCTTC
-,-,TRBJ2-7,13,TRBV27,CASSAALRVEQYF,TGTGCCAGCAGTGCCGCCCTTAGGGTCGAGCAGTACTTC
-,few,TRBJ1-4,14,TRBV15,CATSREGNREKLFF,TGTGCCACCAGCAGAGAGGGTAACCGGGAAAAACTGTTTTTT
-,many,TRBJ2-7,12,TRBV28,CASSFGSGVVDF,TGTGCCAGCAGTTTCGGGAGTGGGGTTGTGGACTTC
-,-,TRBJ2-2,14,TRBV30,CAWSQTEVTGELFF,TGTGCCTGGAGCCAAACCGAGGTCACCGGGGAGCTGTTTTTT
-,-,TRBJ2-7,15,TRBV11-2,CASSLNPGEGYEQYF,TGTGCCAGCAGCTTAAACCCAGGAGAGGGGTACGAGCAGTACTTC
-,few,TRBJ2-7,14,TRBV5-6,CASSSGSTTYEQYF,TGTGCCAGCAGCTCCGGGTCAACAACCTACGAGCAGTACTTC
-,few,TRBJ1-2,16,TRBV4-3,CASSQEWGISNYGYTF,TGCGCCAGCAGCCAGGAGTGGGGAATATCTAACTATGGCTACACCTTC
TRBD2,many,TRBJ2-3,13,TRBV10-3,CAISGGASDTQYF,TGTGCCATCAGCGGGGGGGCCTCAGATACGCAGTATTTT
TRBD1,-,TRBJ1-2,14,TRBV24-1,CATSEGQGTVGYTF,TGTGCCACCAGTGAGGGACAGGGAACGGTTGGCTACACCTTC